This TCR beta chain was retrieved from a study of CD8+CD57+ T cells in acquired aplastic anemia. At the level of the study: Roughly 3.2 ug was the average amount of DNA from sorted CD4+ and CD8+ cells. Findings and limits, study-wide: Any difference that existed in CD8+ Simpson's diversity between patients and controls was not significant.

Of note for this clonotype: Its antigen is unidentified.

All patients picked for sequencing had shown, by flow cytometry, an expansion of CD8+CD57+ cells. The CDR3 spans 15 residues. The germline CDR1 and CDR2 sequences are SGHRS and YFSETQ. After removal of 6 bases from V and 3 bases from J, the junction contained 10 bases not matched to a gene. The use of genomic DNA as template underpinned the TCR beta VDJ and CDR3 profiling. Each CDR3 protein gets one entry after TCRdb re-called the reads with MiXCR. The sample lists around 200,000 distinct CDR3 sequences, under 55% seen once, with around 20% in the top ten. Sequencing was done on a sample of sorted CD4+, CD8+, or CD8+CD57+ T cells (not recorded which) from PBMCs. The chain combines TRBV5-1 with TRBJ2-5; TRBD2 aligns across 8 bases. This clonotype originated in a human donor with aplastic anemia. The CDR3: CASNPGGATKETQYF. The CDR3 DNA reads as TGCGCCAGCAATCCGGGGGGGGCTACTAAAGAGACCCAGTACTTC.